A selection of T cell receptor beta chains follows, all from one sample in a study of Tregs in tolerant kidney transplant recipients. Here immunoSEQ multiplex PCR was the method, and the copy in TCRdb shows in-frame clones only, minus some. Of about 240,000 clones in the sample, 80% to 85% are singletons; the top ten hold about 0.58%. The sequencing sample was made of CD4+ T cells from blood. These receptors all come from a human donor in good health. CDR3s include the opening cysteine and the closing phenylalanine or tryptophan. A D gene is named only where the DNA matches it firmly. Part of the rows lack a size; the others show once, few, many or a class for expanded clones.

abundance,v_gene,d_gene,j_gene,CDR3aa,CDR3nt
NA,TRBV6-1,TRBD1,TRBJ1-1,CASSDWTGGNTEAFF,TGTGCCAGCAGTGATTGGACAGGGGGGAACACTGAAGCTTTCTTT
NA,TRBV28,TRBD1,TRBJ2-7,CASSLGQASYEQYF,TGTGCCAGCAGCCTGGGACAGGCTTCCTACGAGCAGTACTTC
NA,TRBV6-6,TRBD2,TRBJ2-7,CASSHGLGTYEQYF,TGTGCCAGCAGTCACGGACTAGGGACCTACGAGCAGTACTTC
NA,TRBV27,NA,TRBJ2-3,CASSLVFPRPTDTQYF,TGTGCCAGCAGTTTGGTTTTTCCCCGCCCCACAGATACGCAGTATTTT
NA,TRBV15,NA,TRBJ1-5,CATSRDHQPQHF,TGTGCCACCAGCAGAGATCATCAGCCCCAGCATTTT
NA,TRBV4-2,TRBD2,TRBJ2-3,CASSQPRASGRSTTQYF,TGTGCCAGCAGCCAACCTAGGGCTAGCGGGAGAAGCACTACGCAGTATTTT
NA,TRBV5-1,TRBD2,TRBJ2-7,CASSLAGGVLSYEQYF,TGCGCCAGCAGCTTGGCGGGAGGGGTACTCTCCTACGAGCAGTACTTC
few,TRBV19,NA,TRBJ2-7,CASKREEQGAYEQYF,TGTGCCAGTAAACGGGAGGAACAGGGGGCCTACGAGCAGTACTTC
NA,TRBV2,NA,TRBJ1-1,CASSEALRGRLNTEAFF,TGTGCCAGCAGTGAAGCGCTTCGGGGCAGATTGAACACTGAAGCTTTCTTT
NA,TRBV19,NA,TRBJ1-1,CATSLGGKPNTEAFF,TGTGCCACCTCTCTAGGCGGGAAACCGAACACTGAAGCTTTCTTT
NA,TRBV27,NA,TRBJ2-1,CASSFGQSANEQFF,TGTGCCAGCAGTTTCGGACAGTCGGCGAATGAGCAGTTCTTC
NA,TRBV9,NA,TRBJ1-4,CASSVGKAINEKLFF,TGTGCCAGCAGCGTAGGAAAGGCTATTAATGAAAAACTGTTTTTT
NA,TRBV5-4,NA,TRBJ2-7,CASSRDRPYEQYF,TGTGCCAGCAGCCGGGACCGCCCCTACGAGCAGTACTTC
NA,TRBV5-1,NA,TRBJ2-5,CASSFGQETRYF,TGCGCCAGCAGCTTCGGACAAGAGACCCGGTACTTC
NA,TRBV30,NA,TRBJ1-2,CAWSLGQSPTGGYTF,TGTGCCTGGAGTCTTGGACAGTCTCCCACGGGGGGCTACACCTTC
NA,TRBV7-2,NA,TRBJ1-5,CASSFYDQPQHF,TGTGCCAGCAGCTTTTACGATCAGCCCCAGCATTTT
NA,TRBV27,NA,TRBJ1-4,CASSSSGGTDEKLFF,TGTGCCAGCAGTTCCTCTGGGGGTACAGATGAAAAACTGTTTTTT
NA,TRBV5-1,NA,TRBJ2-7,CASSPHPGRRVVYEQYF,TGCGCCAGCAGCCCCCACCCGGGCCGGAGGGTAGTCTACGAGCAGTACTTC
NA,TRBV2,TRBD2,TRBJ2-7,CASSPLAGGSYEQYF,TGTGCCAGCAGCCCCTTAGCGGGAGGGTCCTACGAGCAGTACTTC
NA,TRBV11-2,TRBD1,TRBJ2-7,CASSLTGASSYEQYF,TGTGCCAGCAGCTTGACAGGGGCTAGCTCCTACGAGCAGTACTTC
once,TRBV6-1,NA,TRBJ2-3,CASSEVRASTDTQYF,TGTGCCAGCAGTGAAGTACGGGCTTCCACAGATACGCAGTATTTT
NA,TRBV7-9,NA,TRBJ1-5,CASSLAGAVLNQPQHF,TGTGCCAGCAGCTTAGCGGGTGCGGTGTTAAATCAGCCCCAGCATTTT
NA,TRBV6-6,TRBD1,TRBJ1-4,CASTQGAGAINEKLFF,TGTGCCAGCACCCAGGGGGCCGGGGCCATTAATGAAAAACTGTTTTTT
NA,TRBV7-2,TRBD2,TRBJ2-7,CASSPRGSSGSHEQYF,TGTGCCAGCAGCCCTAGGGGCTCTAGCGGGTCCCACGAGCAGTACTTC
NA,TRBV6-5,TRBD1,TRBJ1-5,CASSGQAYSNQPQHF,TGTGCCAGCAGCGGACAGGCTTATAGCAATCAGCCCCAGCATTTT
NA,TRBV19,TRBD1,TRBJ1-5,CASSFDRGQPQHF,TGTGCCAGTAGTTTCGACAGGGGTCAGCCCCAGCATTTT